The 21 T cell receptor beta chains reported below all come from one sample, sequenced in a study of vaccination and CD4 T cells after COVID-19. The Oncomine TCR Beta short-read assay sequenced DNA from cultured CD4+ T cells. TCRdb re-called the PCR reads with MiXCR, one entry per CDR3 protein. The table has under 11,000 distinct CDR3 sequences, about 28% seen once. Their antigen targets remain unknown. Stated treatment: roughly 10-day PBMC culture with coronavirus spike peptide pools or control peptides (ViraFEST assay). This specimen consisted of CD4+ T cells from blood, cultured in vitro, obtained after SARS-CoV-2 vaccination. These receptors all stem from a human donor who had recovered from COVID-19.

This clonotype was observed a few times. The CDR3 DNA reads TGCAGCGTTGTAGCCGGACGGGGCAATCAGCCCCAGCATTTT. Translation gives CSVVAGRGNQPQHF. The V and J genes are TRBV29-1 and TRBJ1-5; D is uncertain. The CDR3 is made up of 14 amino acids. V lost 4 bases, J lost 2 bases, and 12 bases lay in between. Germline V CDR1 and CDR2: SQVTM, ANQGSEA. Full variable domain (rest looked up from reference TRBV29-1 and TRBJ1-5): SAVISQKPSRDICQRGTSLTIQCQVDSQVTMMFWYRQQPGQSLTLIATANQGSEATYESGFVIDKFPISRPNLTFSTLTVSNMSPEDSSIYLCSVVAGRGNQPQHFGDGTRLSIL.

This clonotype was counted only a few times. The rearrangement joins TRBV27 to TRBJ2-2, with TRBD1 matching over 8 bases. The CDR3 sequence is 17 residues long. Germline CDR1 MNHEY, CDR2 SMNVEV (reference sequence). With V trimmed by 6 bases and J by 4 bases, 13 bases remained unmatched. For the CDR3, the DNA is TGTGCCAGCAGAGGACAGGGAACAATGGGAAGCACCGGGGAGCTGTTTTTT. It codes for CASRGQGTMGSTGELFF.

V gene TRBV28 combines with J gene TRBJ1-5, with a tentative D call TRBD1 (5 bases). V lost 2 bases and J 2 bases, leaving 10 bases between the germline ends. The CDR3 has 15 amino acids. CDR1 MDHEN and CDR2 SYDVKM come from the germline V gene. CDR3 DNA sequence: TGTGCCAGCAGTTTAACTGGGGCGCGCAATCAGCCCCAGCATTTT. Translation gives CASSLTGARNQPQHF.

V is TRBV20-1 and J is TRBJ2-7; D perhaps matches TRBD1 (6 bases). CDR3 size: 12 residues. Germline V gives CDR1 DFQATT, CDR2 SNEGSKA (reference sequence). This CDR3 reads CSTRTGSHEQYF. DNA of the CDR3: TGCAGCACCCGAACAGGGTCCCACGAGCAGTACTTC.

The chain joins TRBV7-3 to TRBJ1-2, with D unresolved. The CDR3 covers 13 residues. Trimming cost V 5 bases and J 8 bases, with 15 bases left between them. Germline V CDR1 and CDR2: SGHTA, FQGTGA. Here the CDR3 DNA reads TGTGCCAGCAGCCCCGGCGGGGAAGGGGGCTACACCTTC. Translation gives CASSPGGEGGYTF.

The chain carries TRBV4-3 and TRBJ1-2; tentatively, D is TRBD1 (6 bases). The CDR3 loop spans 14 amino acids. With 7 bases removed from V and 4 bases from J, the gap between germline ends came to 16 bases. Germline CDR1 LGHNA, CDR2 YSLEER. The chain's CDR3 is CASNRSQGVYGYTF. CDR3 sequence (DNA): TGCGCCAGCAACCGGTCACAGGGAGTCTATGGCTACACCTTC.

This clonotype was counted between two and nine times. The chain has TRBV5-5 and TRBJ2-3; 8 positions match TRBD2. CDR3 length: 15 residues. Trimming removed 2 bases from V and 9 bases from J; junction bases left unmatched: 11. CDR1 SGHKS and CDR2 YYEKEE come from the germline V gene (reference sequence). CDR3 protein: CASSLDLAGLRTQYF. CDR3 DNA: TGTGCCAGCAGCTTAGACCTAGCGGGCCTCCGAACGCAGTATTTT.

This chain connects TRBV28 to TRBJ2-5, with 7 bases fitting TRBD2. The CDR3 is 13 residues long. V was clipped by 10 bases and J by 6 bases; unmatched bases: 11. CDR1 and CDR2 from the germline V gene are MDHEN and SYDVKM. Here the CDR3 DNA reads TGTGCCACCGCGGGGGTACCTAGGAAGACCCAGTACTTC. It specifies CATAGVPRKTQYF.

The chain recombines TRBV6-1 with TRBJ1-4; no definite D call. Germline-derived CDR1 and CDR2 are MNHNS and SASEGT. The CDR3 runs to 14 residues. V lost 5 bases and J lost 5, with 12 bases in between. CDR3 loop: CASSHRHGNEKLFF. Here the CDR3 DNA reads TGTGCCAGCAGTCATCGACACGGGAATGAAAAACTGTTTTTT.

V is TRBV7-2 and J is TRBJ2-2; D unclear. The CDR3 has 12 residues. The V gene lost 5 bases and the J gene lost 5 bases, with 6 bases spanning the gap. Germline loops: CDR1 SGHTA, CDR2 FQGNSA. The CDR3 sequence: CASSPLTGELFF. CDR3 DNA sequence: TGTGCCAGCAGCCCTCTTACCGGGGAGCTGTTTTTT.

This clonotype has only a few counts. The chain joins TRBV4-3 to TRBJ2-7; TRBD2 aligns across 9 bases. Germline trimming cut 5 bases from V and 5 bases from J; bases unmatched to any gene: 10. The CDR3 runs to 15 residues. Germline V gene data show CDR1 as LGHNA and CDR2 as YSLEER. CDR3 in DNA: TGCGCCAGCAGCGCCTCGGGGCGGGAGGGCCACGAGCAGTACTTC. Its translation: CASSASGREGHEQYF.

This chain uses TRBV18 with TRBJ2-4; D is unresolved. The V gene lost 3 bases and the J gene lost 0 bases, with 12 bases spanning the gap. Germline assignment: CDR1 KGHSH and CDR2 LQKENI. The CDR3 runs 16 residues. CDR3 bases: TGTGCCAGCTCACCGACAATAGAACTAGCCAAAAACATTCAGTACTTC. Encoded protein: CASSPTIELAKNIQYF.

The rearrangement links TRBV20-1 to TRBJ1-2; 8 bases align to TRBD1. This CDR3 spans 13 amino acids. CDR1 and CDR2 from the germline V gene are DFQATT and SNEGSKA (reference sequence). V dropped 6 bases and J dropped 2; count of bases not matched to a gene: 5. CDR3 sequence (DNA): TGCAGTGCGCCCTCAGGGGGCAACTATGGCTACACCTTC. Protein: CSAPSGGNYGYTF.

There are a few counts of this clonotype. The chain uses TRBV27 and TRBJ2-7; no clear D. V lost 3 bases to trimming and J lost 1 base, with 10 bases between them. Germline V CDR1 and CDR2: MNHEY, SMNVEV (reference sequence). CDR3 length: 14 residues. This CDR3 is CASSFSTKSYEQYF. CDR3 in DNA: TGTGCCAGCAGTTTTTCCACCAAATCCTACGAGCAGTACTTC.

The chain links TRBV4-1 to TRBJ2-3; 8 nucleotides agree with TRBD1. Germline CDR1 MGHRA, CDR2 YSYEKL. This CDR3 region has 15 residues. After removal of 2 bases from V and 4 bases from J, the junction contained 5 bases not matched to a gene. CDR3 sequence: CASSQFDRGPDTQYF. The CDR3 DNA is TGCGCCAGCAGCCAATTTGACAGGGGCCCAGATACGCAGTATTTT.

Sample share makes this clonotype large. The J gene is TRBJ2-3, the V gene TRBV7-2; D ambiguous. Germline lookup yields CDR1 SGHTA and CDR2 FQGNSA. The CDR3 contains 12 residues. Trimming cost V 4 bases and J 2 bases, with 4 bases left between them. The CDR3 region is CASSSYTDTQYF. CDR3 bases: TGTGCCAGCAGCTCCTACACAGATACGCAGTATTTT. The whole variable domain, remainder taken from reference TRBV7-2 and TRBJ2-3, is GAGVSQSPSNKVTEKGKDVELRCDPISGHTALYWYRQSLGQGLEFLIYFQGNSAPDKSGLPSDRFSAERTGGSVSTLTIQRTQQEDSAVYLCASSSYTDTQYFGPGTRLTVL.

The V call is TRBV25-1, the J call TRBJ2-1; 9 bases match TRBD2. CDR1 is MGHDK, CDR2 SYGVNS, per germline. With V trimmed by 7 bases and J by 10 bases, 17 bases remained unmatched. The CDR3 is 16 residues long. This CDR3 reads CASTAGPREGRGEQFF. CDR3 DNA: TGTGCCAGCACCGCGGGGCCGCGGGAGGGCCGGGGAGAGCAGTTCTTC.

This chain links TRBV5-5 with TRBJ1-3; TRBD1 might be the D (5 bases). This CDR3 is built from 14 residues. The V and J ends lost 4 bases and 3 bases respectively, with 11 bases between them. CDR1 is SGHKS, CDR2 YYEKEE, per germline (reference sequence). CDR3 in amino acids: CASSPRDYGNTIYF. Written as DNA, the CDR3 is TGTGCCAGCAGCCCAAGGGACTATGGAAACACCATATATTTT.

The genes are TRBV20-1 and TRBJ2-7, with TRBD2 matching 9 bases. CDR1 and CDR2 from the germline V gene are DFQATT and SNEGSKA (reference sequence). The ends lost 6 bases at V and 7 bases at J; junction bases unmatched: 16. The CDR3 extends over 15 amino acids. CDR3 sequence: CSAGQLAAGGGEQYF. The CDR3 region has the DNA TGCAGTGCGGGCCAGTTGGCAGCGGGAGGAGGGGAGCAGTACTTC.

CDR3 nucleotides: TGTGCCAGCTCACCAATGAGGGACGAGCAGTACTTC. Its protein product is CASSPMRDEQYF. The chain is built from TRBV18 and TRBJ2-7; possible D gene TRBD2, 5 bases. Germline CDR1 reads KGHSH; CDR2 reads LQKENI. V was trimmed by 2 bases and J by 5 bases, leaving 7 bases between them. The CDR3 sequence is 12 residues long.

In nucleotides, the CDR3 is TGTGCCAGCTCACCTGGACTACGACAAGAGACCCAGTACTTC. Residues: CASSPGLRQETQYF. The genes are TRBV18 and TRBJ2-5, with D perhaps TRBD2 (6 bases). Germline-derived CDR1 and CDR2 are KGHSH and LQKENI. The CDR3 is 14 amino acids. Trimming took off 3 bases at V and 2 bases at J, with 10 bases between the two ends.